The 27 T cell receptor beta chains presented below share a single source sample, sequenced in a study of blood T cell repertoires in COVID-19. Here immunoSEQ multiplex PCR was the method, and the copy in TCRdb shows in-frame clones only, minus some. Of some 140,000 clones in the sample, around 84% are singletons; the top ten hold roughly 1.7%. Sequences were obtained from peripheral blood. The receptors were gathered from a man at least 80 years old with acute or convalescent COVID-19.

This clone was seen just once. V is TRBV29-1 and J is TRBJ2-5, with 7 nucleotides matching TRBD2. The CDR3 covers 13 residues. From germline, CDR1 is SQVTM and CDR2 ANQGSEA. V shed 0 bases and J 5 bases; nucleotides not matched to a gene: 3. The CDR3 region has the DNA TGCAGCGTTGAAGAAGTCGGGGGGGAGACCCAGTACTTC. Protein product: CSVEEVGGETQYF. Together with reference TRBV29-1 and TRBJ2-5, the CDR3 gives the full variable domain: SAVISQKPSRDICQRGTSLTIQCQVDSQVTMMFWYRQQPGQSLTLIATANQGSEATYESGFVIDKFPISRPNLTFSTLTVSNMSPEDSSIYLCSVEEVGGETQYFGPGTRLLVL.

The V and J genes are TRBV30 and TRBJ1-5; D remains unclear. Looked up from germline, CDR1 is GTSNPN and CDR2 is SVGIG (reference sequence). V lost 8 bases, J lost 1 base, and 15 bases lay in between. The CDR3 spans 14 residues. CDR3 nucleotide sequence: TGTGCCGCAGTCCGGACTAGAAGCAATCAGCCCCAGCATTTT. This gives the protein CAAVRTRSNQPQHF.

V and J are TRBV5-1 and TRBJ2-3; 7 positions agree with TRBD1. V lost 1 base, J lost 5 bases, and 7 bases stayed unmatched. The CDR3 consists of 15 residues. Looked up from germline, CDR1 is SGHRS and CDR2 is YFSETQ. For the CDR3, the DNA is TGCGCCAGCAGCTTGACAGGGGTATTTTTAGATACGCAGTATTTT. It yields the protein CASSLTGVFLDTQYF.

This rearrangement joins TRBV5-6 to TRBJ2-3; 10 nucleotides align to TRBD1. The germline CDR1 and CDR2 sequences are SGHDT and YYEEEE. There are 15 residues in the CDR3. Germline trimming cut 0 bases from V and 3 bases from J; bases unmatched to any gene: 1. The CDR3 loop is CASSLGTGGTDTQYF. CDR3 coding DNA: TGTGCCAGCAGCTTGGGGACAGGGGGGACAGATACGCAGTATTTT.

J is TRBJ1-6 and V is TRBV18; D is possibly TRBD1 (6 bases). CDR1 is KGHSH and CDR2 is LQKENI in the germline V gene. There are 14 residues in the CDR3. The V and J ends lost 10 bases and 7 bases respectively, with 17 bases between them. CDR3 sequence: CATTRDIGNSPLHF. CDR3 nucleotides: TGTGCCACCACCCGGGACATCGGGAATTCACCCCTCCACTTT.

This clone was seen a single time. The chain combines TRBV5-4 with TRBJ1-1; D gene unclear. The CDR3 contains 16 residues. V lost 4 bases and J lost 4, with 20 bases in between. Germline CDR1 SGHNT, CDR2 YYREEE (reference sequence). This CDR3 is CASSPPGRARGTEAFF. The CDR3 bases are TGTGCCAGCAGCCCACCCGGTAGGGCGCGGGGCACTGAAGCTTTCTTT.

This clone was found once. This sequence joins TRBV28 and TRBJ2-3; 8 bases are a match to TRBD2. After removal of 7 bases from V and 5 bases from J, the junction contained 5 bases not matched to a gene. Looked up from germline, CDR1 is MDHEN and CDR2 is SYDVKM. The CDR3 sequence is 13 residues long. The CDR3 sequence is CASTPAGGDTQYF. In DNA form, the CDR3 reads TGTGCCAGCACCCCCGCGGGGGGAGATACGCAGTATTTT.

This chain links TRBV7-2 with TRBJ1-2; weak D call: TRBD1 (5 bases). The germline V and J ends were trimmed by 0 bases and 7 bases, with 9 bases remaining between them. The CDR3 is made up of 13 amino acids. CDR1 and CDR2 (germline): SGHTA, FQGNSA. This CDR3 reads CASSLAQGPGYTF. CDR3 nucleotide sequence: TGTGCCAGCAGCTTAGCGCAGGGTCCTGGCTACACCTTC. The full variable domain, completed using reference TRBV7-2 and TRBJ1-2, is GAGVSQSPSNKVTEKGKDVELRCDPISGHTALYWYRQSLGQGLEFLIYFQGNSAPDKSGLPSDRFSAERTGGSVSTLTIQRTQQEDSAVYLCASSLAQGPGYTFGSGTRLTVV.

The chain is built from TRBV5-1 and TRBJ1-2; 11 nucleotides agree with TRBD1. From germline, CDR1 is SGHRS and CDR2 YFSETQ. V dropped 5 bases and J dropped 6; count of bases not matched to a gene: 9. This CDR3 contains 15 residues. The CDR3 sequence: CASSNGRTGGDGYTF. CDR3 in DNA: TGCGCCAGCAGTAATGGACGGACAGGGGGCGATGGCTACACCTTC.

The gene calls are TRBV4-2 and TRBJ2-5; TRBD2 agrees at 9 bases. V lost 0 bases, J lost 2 bases, and 7 bases stayed unmatched. CDR1 LGHNA and CDR2 YNFKEQ come from the germline V gene. The CDR3 has 17 amino acids. The CDR3 nucleotides are TGTGCCAGCAGCCAAGATATGGGGCGGGGGGGGCAAGAGACCCAGTACTTC. The encoded protein is CASSQDMGRGGQETQYF.

This clone showed up just a few times. V and J are TRBV7-9 and TRBJ2-7; 7 nucleotides align to TRBD1. Germline CDR1 SEHNR, CDR2 FQNEAQ (reference sequence). The CDR3 has 13 amino acids. Losses at the gene ends were 11 bases for V and 6 bases for J; bases not matched to a gene: 13. CDR3 nucleotides: TGTGCCGGATATGGGACAGCTCCCGGCGAGCAGTACTTC. Protein: CAGYGTAPGEQYF. Looking up the rest from reference TRBV7-9 and TRBJ2-7 gives the full variable domain: DTGVSQNPRHKITKRGQNVTFRCDPISEHNRLYWYRQTLGQGPEFLTYFQNEAQLEKSRLLSDRFSAERPKGSFSTLEIQRTEQGDSAMYLCAGYGTAPGEQYFGPGTRLTVT.

J is TRBJ1-1 and V is TRBV14; D may be TRBD1 (5 bases). V was cut by 6 bases and J by 7 bases, with 27 bases left in between. This CDR3 spans 17 amino acids. Germline V gene data show CDR1 as SGHDN and CDR2 as FVKESK. DNA for the CDR3: TGTGCCAGCAGTCACAGGCAAAGGACGCCCAGACCCCGTGAAGCTTTCTTT. Protein: CASSHRQRTPRPREAFF.

This clone turned up a few times. This sequence joins TRBV5-5 and TRBJ1-1; the D is unclear. The germline V and J ends were trimmed by 0 bases and 0 bases, with 24 bases remaining between them. Germline V gene data show CDR1 as SGHKS and CDR2 as YYEKEE (reference sequence). The CDR3 consists of 20 residues. The CDR3 region has the DNA TGTGCCAGCAGCTTGGGACCGGGTTCGAGTCTTTCTATGTTGAACACTGAAGCTTTCTTT. Its protein product is CASSLGPGSSLSMLNTEAFF.

This clone was found a few times. The rearrangement links TRBV7-2 to TRBJ2-3; 10 bases fit TRBD2. Trimming at V came to 3 bases and at J to 2 bases, leaving 2 bases not matched to a gene. The germline V gene encodes CDR1 SGHTA and CDR2 FQGNSA. The CDR3 sequence is 15 residues long. CDR3 nucleotide sequence: TGTGCCAGCAGCTTTACTAGCGGGGACACAGATACGCAGTATTTT. Its protein product is CASSFTSGDTDTQYF.

Points on this clone: One end of the junction does not line up with germline, which may come from a read error. V and J are TRBV11-2 and TRBJ1-2; D not resolved. The length of the CDR3 is 11 residues. Germline CDR1 reads SGHAT; CDR2 reads FQNNGV. DNA for the CDR3: TGTGCCAGCAGCTTAGGGGGAGGGCCTGTCTTC. Its protein is CASSLGGGPVF.

This chain uses TRBV6-5 with TRBJ2-5, with D tentatively TRBD2 (6 bases). Germline V CDR1 and CDR2: MNHEY, SVGAGI. The CDR3 sequence is 16 residues long. V was pared by 0 bases and J by 5 bases, with 16 bases between. The CDR3 spells CASSYSAGTGEETQYF. In DNA form, the CDR3 reads TGTGCCAGCAGTTACTCGGCAGGAACGGGAGAGGAGACCCAGTACTTC.

This clone occurred once. The gene calls are TRBV21-1 and TRBJ2-3; TRBD1 is taken as the D call from the table, unchecked against the DNA. TRBV21-1 represents a pseudogene. The CDR3 loop spans 18 amino acids. This CDR3 is CASSNRRDRGTNTDTQYF. In DNA form, the CDR3 reads TGTGCCAGCAGCAATCGAAGGGACAGGGGAACGAACACAGATACGCAGTATTTT.

V is TRBV28 and J is TRBJ2-7; 8 bases map to TRBD1. From germline, CDR1 is MDHEN and CDR2 SYDVKM. The trim removed 5 bases at V and 3 bases at J, leaving 6 bases unmatched. This CDR3 is built from 14 residues. The chain's CDR3 is CASSAPGTGYEQYV. In nucleotides, the CDR3 is TGTGCCAGCAGTGCCCCTGGGACAGGCTACGAGCAGTACGTC.

The chain is built from TRBV6-5 and TRBJ2-3, with D possibly matching TRBD1 (6 bases). Trimming took 9 bases from V and 0 from J, leaving 13 bases between them. The CDR3 covers 14 residues. Germline CDR1 is MNHEY and CDR2 is SVGAGI. The CDR3 loop is CASATGMSTDTQYF. DNA for the CDR3: TGTGCCAGTGCGACAGGCATGAGCACAGATACGCAGTATTTT.

The table lists this clone with many counts. The chain couples TRBV19 to TRBJ2-3; no reliable D call. V was cut by 7 bases and J by 5 bases, with 13 bases left in between. Germline V gives CDR1 LNHDA, CDR2 SQIVND (reference sequence). CDR3 length equals 13 residues. This chain's CDR3 is CASNRAPGDTQYF. As DNA, the CDR3 is TGTGCCAGTAATAGAGCCCCGGGAGATACGCAGTATTTT.

This clone was found a few times. The chain has TRBV6-5 and TRBJ1-4; 8 nucleotides agree with TRBD1. The trim removed 2 bases at V and 7 bases at J, leaving 9 bases unmatched. Per the germline V gene, CDR1 is MNHEY and CDR2 is SVGAGI. The CDR3 totals 16 residues. CDR3 in DNA: TGTGCCAGCAGTTACAAGGACAGGGCCGGGGGTGAAAAACTGTTTTTT. Translating it yields CASSYKDRAGGEKLFF.

The chain is built from TRBV5-4 and TRBJ2-2; D gene unclear. Trimming cost V 2 bases and J 5 bases, with 7 bases left between them. Germline assignment: CDR1 SGHNT and CDR2 YYREEE (reference sequence). The CDR3 has 13 amino acids. CDR3 sequence: CASSFLGTGELFF. The DNA of the CDR3 is TGTGCCAGCAGCTTCCTCGGTACCGGGGAGCTGTTTTTT. Full variable domain (remainder filled in from reference TRBV5-4 and TRBJ2-2): ETGVTQSPTHLIKTRGQQVTLRCSSQSGHNTVSWYQQALGQGPQFIFQYYREEENGRGNFPPRFSGLQFPNYSSELNVNALELDDSALYLCASSFLGTGELFFGEGSRLTVL.

This chain connects TRBV5-1 to TRBJ2-1; 7 bases are a match to TRBD1. Germline V gene sequence: CDR1 SGHRS, CDR2 YFSETQ. The CDR3 extends over 14 amino acids. V was clipped by 3 bases and J by 9 bases; unmatched bases: 9. The CDR3 spells CASSSIPGQSEQFF. The CDR3 DNA follows: TGCGCCAGCAGCTCGATACCGGGACAGAGTGAGCAGTTCTTC.

The rearrangement uses TRBV4-3 and TRBJ2-3; 8 nucleotides align to TRBD2. With V trimmed by 0 bases and J by 2 bases, 7 bases remained unmatched. Per the germline V gene, CDR1 is LGHNA and CDR2 is YSLEER. There are 17 residues in the CDR3. The CDR3 protein is CASSQDWGGGTTDTQYF. CDR3 sequence (DNA): TGCGCCAGCAGCCAAGATTGGGGCGGGGGGACCACAGATACGCAGTATTTT.

The chain has TRBV10-2 and TRBJ2-5; 8 nucleotides align to TRBD2. The CDR3 extends over 12 amino acids. V was pared by 8 bases and J by 5 bases, with 4 bases of the junction left unmatched. The germline V gene has CDR1 WSHSY and CDR2 SAAADI. The CDR3, as DNA: TGCGCCAGCGGACTAGCCGGGGAGACCCAGTACTTC. Protein sequence: CASGLAGETQYF.

V gene TRBV5-5 combines with J gene TRBJ1-2; D is unresolved. Germline V CDR1 and CDR2: SGHKS, YYEKEE (reference sequence). Trimming removed 0 bases from V and 4 bases from J, with 13 bases in between. This CDR3 is 15 amino acids long. CDR3 in amino acids: CASSLASTVSYGYTF. DNA of the CDR3: TGTGCCAGCAGCTTGGCCTCAACAGTTAGCTATGGCTACACCTTC.

The V and J genes are TRBV10-2 and TRBJ2-2, with 10 bases that match TRBD2. The CDR3 covers 15 residues. Unmatched junction bases numbered 4, after V lost 5 bases and J lost 4 bases. The germline V gene has CDR1 WSHSY and CDR2 SAAADI. CDR3 nucleotide sequence: TGCGCCAGCAGTCCTAGACTAGCGGGCACCGGGGAGCTGTTTTTT. Amino acids: CASSPRLAGTGELFF.